Only one count was recorded for the clone carrying this T cell receptor beta chain. With 3 bases clipped from V and 10 bases from J, the junction kept 8 bases outside the gene matches. The CDR3 is made up of 15 amino acids. Germline V gene lookup returns CDR1 SGHDN and CDR2 FVKESK. These data come from a study of blood T cell repertoires in COVID-19. Study details: There were acute and convalescent COVID-19 samples, and they came from the United States, Italy and Spain. Nucleic acid was either cDNA or gDNA, and it came from T cells, B-cell-depleted T cells, or PBMCs.

The cohort comprised adults aged roughly 18 to 95 years residing in around 25 US areas. The table came from immunoSEQ multiplex PCR; TCRdb's copy has only in-frame clones and leaves some out. The sample lists just over 250,000 clones; about 86% were seen once. Sequencing was carried out using PBMCs or T cells enriched from blood (not recorded which). This sequence joins TRBV14 and TRBJ1-6, with 8 bases lining up with TRBD1. This sequence was found in a man aged 25 to 40 with acute COVID-19. The CDR3 DNA is TGTGCCAGCAGCCACTCCAGGGGGACAGGCTCACCCCTCCACTTT. This gives the protein CASSHSRGTGSPLHF. Full variable domain (outside the CDR3, taken from reference TRBV14 and TRBJ1-6): EAGVTQFPSHSVIEKGQTVTLRCDPISGHDNLYWYRRVMGKEIKFLLHFVKESKQDESGMPNNRFLAERTGGTYSTLKVQPAELEDSGVYFCASSHSRGTGSPLHFGNGTRLTVT.